This T cell receptor (beta chain) was recovered during a study of cytomegalovirus exposure and HLA in healthy donors. PCR used 60 Vbeta primers and 13 Jbeta primers. Profiling relied on immunoSEQ multiplex PCR, and the TCRdb table lists in-frame clones only, not all of them. The data contain fewer than 130,000 clones, roughly 86% of them seen just once; the ten biggest clones take up about 1.8%. There are 13 residues in the CDR3. Trimming cost V 5 bases and J 0 bases, with 7 bases left between them. The germline V gene has CDR1 SEHNR and CDR2 FQNEAQ (reference sequence). The J gene is TRBJ1-1, the V gene TRBV7-9; D ambiguous. This clonotype originated in a middle-aged man in good health and CMV-seronegative. Sequencing input: PBMCs. The CDR3 DNA is TGTGCCAGCAGCGTTTACATGAACACTGAAGCTTTCTTT. Protein product: CASSVYMNTEAFF.